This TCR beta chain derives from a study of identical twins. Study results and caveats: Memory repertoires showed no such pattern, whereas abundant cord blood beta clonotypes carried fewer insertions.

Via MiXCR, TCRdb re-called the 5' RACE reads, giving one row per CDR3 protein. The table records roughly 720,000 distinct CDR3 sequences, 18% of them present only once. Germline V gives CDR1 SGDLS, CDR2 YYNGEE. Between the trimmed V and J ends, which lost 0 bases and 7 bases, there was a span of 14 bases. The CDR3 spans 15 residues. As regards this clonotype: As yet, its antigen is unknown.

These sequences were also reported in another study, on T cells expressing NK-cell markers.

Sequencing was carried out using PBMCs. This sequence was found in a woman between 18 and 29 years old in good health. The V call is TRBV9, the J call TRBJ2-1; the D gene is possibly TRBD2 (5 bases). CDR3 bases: TGTGCCAGCAGCGTAGAATCGTGGGAGCGGAATGAGCAGTTCTTC. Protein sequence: CASSVESWERNEQFF.